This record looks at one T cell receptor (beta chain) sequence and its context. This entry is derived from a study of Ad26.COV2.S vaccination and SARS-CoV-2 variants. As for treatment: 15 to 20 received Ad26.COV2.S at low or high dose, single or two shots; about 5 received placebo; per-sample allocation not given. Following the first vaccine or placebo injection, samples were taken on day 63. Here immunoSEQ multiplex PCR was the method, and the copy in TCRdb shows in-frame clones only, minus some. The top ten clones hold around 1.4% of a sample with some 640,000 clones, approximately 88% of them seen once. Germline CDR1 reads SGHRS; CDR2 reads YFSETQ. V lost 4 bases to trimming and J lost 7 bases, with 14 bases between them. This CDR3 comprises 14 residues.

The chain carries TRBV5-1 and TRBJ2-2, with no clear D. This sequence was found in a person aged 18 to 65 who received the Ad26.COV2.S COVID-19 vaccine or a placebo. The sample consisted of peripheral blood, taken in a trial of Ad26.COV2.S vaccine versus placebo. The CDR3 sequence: CASSAGGPNGELFF. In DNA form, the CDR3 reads TGCGCCAGCAGCGCAGGCGGACCCAACGGGGAGCTGTTTTTT.